These T cell receptor beta chains were read from a single sample in a study of early T cells in non-severe SARS-CoV-2 infection. TCRdb re-called the 5' RACE reads with MiXCR, one entry per CDR3 protein. The profile covers 95,000 to 120,000 distinct CDR3 sequences, with around an eighth appearing a single time and around 3% taken by the ten largest. Sequencing was carried out using whole blood. The receptor source for this set is an adult who was a healthcare worker with PCR-confirmed SARS-CoV-2 infection or an uninfected control (not recorded which). Each CDR3 is given with its conserved first and last residue. D genes are given only for firm matches. A clone size is listed for some rows: how often the clone was seen (once, few, many), or a class if it is expanded.

d_gene: -
abundance: many
j_gene: TRBJ1-1
v_gene: TRBV7-9
CDR3nt: TGTGCCAGTGGACGGAGAAACACTGAAGCTTTCTTT
CDR3aa: CASGRRNTEAFF

d_gene: TRBD2
abundance: few
j_gene: TRBJ2-5
v_gene: TRBV3-1
CDR3nt: TGTGCCAGCAGCCAACAGCTAGCGGAGCAGACCCAGTACTTC
CDR3aa: CASSQQLAEQTQYF

d_gene: -
abundance: many
j_gene: TRBJ1-5
v_gene: TRBV27
CDR3nt: TGTGCCGGCCTGGGGCAGCCCCAGCATTTT
CDR3aa: CAGLGQPQHF

d_gene: -
abundance: few
j_gene: TRBJ2-2
v_gene: TRBV29-1
CDR3nt: TGCAGCGTTGGGAACGGGGAGCTGTTTTTT
CDR3aa: CSVGNGELFF

d_gene: -
abundance: -
j_gene: TRBJ2-7
v_gene: TRBV28
CDR3nt: TGTGCCAGCAGTTTAGCCCCCAACGAGCAGTACTTC
CDR3aa: CASSLAPNEQYF

d_gene: TRBD2
abundance: few
j_gene: TRBJ2-7
v_gene: TRBV29-1
CDR3nt: TGCAGCGCAAGCGGGAGCTCCTACGAGCAGTACTTC
CDR3aa: CSASGSSYEQYF

d_gene: TRBD2
abundance: -
j_gene: TRBJ2-1
v_gene: TRBV6-5
CDR3nt: TGTGCCAGCAGTTTAACCCCTCGACTGGCGGGAGGGCCCCTCAATGAGCAGTTCTTC
CDR3aa: CASSLTPRLAGGPLNEQFF

d_gene: -
abundance: -
j_gene: TRBJ2-5
v_gene: TRBV27
CDR3nt: TGTGCCAGCGGTACTTCGAGGACCCAGTACTTC
CDR3aa: CASGTSRTQYF

d_gene: -
abundance: -
j_gene: TRBJ1-5
v_gene: TRBV12-3/TRBV12-4
CDR3nt: TGTGCCAGCAGCTCGGAAGGGTTTTCCAATCAGCCCCAGCATTTT
CDR3aa: CASSSEGFSNQPQHF

d_gene: TRBD2
abundance: many
j_gene: TRBJ2-1
v_gene: TRBV10-3
CDR3nt: TGTGCCATCAGCTTCCTAGCGGGAGGTTACAATGAGCAGTTCTTC
CDR3aa: CAISFLAGGYNEQFF

d_gene: TRBD1
abundance: many
j_gene: TRBJ2-2
v_gene: TRBV9
CDR3nt: TGTGCCAGCAGTGCGAGTCCCGGGACAGGGGTTTTCGGCGGGGAGCTGTTTTTT
CDR3aa: CASSASPGTGVFGGELFF

d_gene: -
abundance: few
j_gene: TRBJ1-6
v_gene: TRBV6-5
CDR3nt: TGTGCCAGCAGTTACTTCGGGACTTCACCCCTCCACTTT
CDR3aa: CASSYFGTSPLHF

d_gene: TRBD1
abundance: many
j_gene: TRBJ1-2
v_gene: TRBV11-2
CDR3nt: TGTGCCAGCAGCCGCGCACCGGGACAGTACTATGGCTACACCTTC
CDR3aa: CASSRAPGQYYGYTF

d_gene: -
abundance: many
j_gene: TRBJ2-1
v_gene: TRBV20-1
CDR3nt: TGCAGTGCTGAATCCGCCGGGCTCACAACCTACAATGAGCAGTTCTTC
CDR3aa: CSAESAGLTTYNEQFF

d_gene: -
abundance: -
j_gene: TRBJ2-5
v_gene: TRBV10-3
CDR3nt: TGTGCCATCAGTGTTCAGGGTTCGGAGACCCAGTACTTC
CDR3aa: CAISVQGSETQYF

d_gene: -
abundance: many
j_gene: TRBJ1-5
v_gene: TRBV5-1
CDR3nt: TGCGCCAGCAGATCCGGATTGGAGGAGCCCCAGCATTTT
CDR3aa: CASRSGLEEPQHF

d_gene: -
abundance: -
j_gene: TRBJ2-5
v_gene: TRBV27
CDR3nt: TGTGCCAGCAGTCGAAACAGGGTTGGCGAGACCCAGTACTTC
CDR3aa: CASSRNRVGETQYF

d_gene: TRBD1
abundance: -
j_gene: TRBJ2-1
v_gene: TRBV6-6
CDR3nt: TGTGCCAGCAGTGAACATAGGCTGAGACAGGGCAACAATGAGCAGTTCTTC
CDR3aa: CASSEHRLRQGNNEQFF

d_gene: TRBD2
abundance: many
j_gene: TRBJ2-1
v_gene: TRBV5-1
CDR3nt: TGCGCCAGCAGCTCCCGACTAGCGGGAGGGCCGGATGAGCAGTTCTTC
CDR3aa: CASSSRLAGGPDEQFF

d_gene: -
abundance: -
j_gene: TRBJ2-6
v_gene: TRBV7-8
CDR3nt: TGTGCCAGCAGCGGCAGGGGCCCTAAAGACTCTGGGGCCAACGTCCTGACTTTC
CDR3aa: CASSGRGPKDSGANVLTF

d_gene: -
abundance: few
j_gene: TRBJ2-1
v_gene: TRBV7-6
CDR3nt: TGTGCCAGCAGCCCCCGAGAAGCTCAGGGGAGGGGGCAGTTCTTC
CDR3aa: CASSPREAQGRGQFF

d_gene: -
abundance: -
j_gene: TRBJ2-4
v_gene: TRBV27
CDR3nt: TGTGCCATTAGACAGAAAAACATTCAGTACTTC
CDR3aa: CAIRQKNIQYF

d_gene: -
abundance: many
j_gene: TRBJ1-1
v_gene: TRBV7-3
CDR3nt: TGTGCCAGCAGCAACGGGCTGGAAGCTTTCTTT
CDR3aa: CASSNGLEAFF